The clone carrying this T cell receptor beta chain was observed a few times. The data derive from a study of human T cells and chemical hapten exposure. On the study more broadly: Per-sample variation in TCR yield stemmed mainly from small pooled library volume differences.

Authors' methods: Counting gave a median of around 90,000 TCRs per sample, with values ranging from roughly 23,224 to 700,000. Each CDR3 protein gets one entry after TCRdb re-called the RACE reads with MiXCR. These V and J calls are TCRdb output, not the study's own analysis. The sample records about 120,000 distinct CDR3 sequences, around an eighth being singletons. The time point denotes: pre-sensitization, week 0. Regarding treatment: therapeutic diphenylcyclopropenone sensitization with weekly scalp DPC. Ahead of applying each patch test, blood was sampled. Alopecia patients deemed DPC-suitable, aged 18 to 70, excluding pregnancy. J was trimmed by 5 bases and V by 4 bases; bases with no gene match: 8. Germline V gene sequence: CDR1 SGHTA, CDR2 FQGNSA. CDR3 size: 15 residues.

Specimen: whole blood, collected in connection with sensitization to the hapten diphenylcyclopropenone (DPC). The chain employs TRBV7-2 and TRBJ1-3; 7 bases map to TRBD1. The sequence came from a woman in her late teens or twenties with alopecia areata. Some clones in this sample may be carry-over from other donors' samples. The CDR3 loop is CASSSLLGQRNTIYF. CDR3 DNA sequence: TGTGCCAGCAGCTCACTATTGGGACAGCGAAACACCATATATTTT.